This T cell receptor (beta chain) was recovered during a study of blood T cell repertoires in COVID-19. Germline V gives CDR1 SGHNT, CDR2 YENEEA. V was trimmed by 5 bases and J by 5 bases, leaving 12 bases between them. The CDR3 is 13 residues long. Assay used: immunoSEQ multiplex PCR; TCRdb lists only in-frame clones, some missing. The profile covers around 160,000 clones, with 75% to 90% appearing a single time and 13% taken by the ten largest. The clonotype originates from a woman aged 60-75 years who had recovered from COVID-19. The V and J genes are TRBV11-3 and TRBJ2-5; possibly TRBD2 for D (5 bases). Sequenced sample: PBMCs or T cells enriched from blood (not recorded which). This CDR3 reads CASSDLEGETQYF. The CDR3 nucleotides read TGTGCCAGCAGCGATCTTGAGGGTGAGACCCAGTACTTC.